Below, 25 T cell receptor beta chains from the same sample are listed, as sequenced in a study of cytomegalovirus exposure and HLA in healthy donors. Generated by immunoSEQ multiplex PCR, the TCRdb table keeps only in-frame clones and is missing some. The sample includes 100,000 to 120,000 clones, approximately 89% of them seen just once. Sequences were obtained from PBMCs. These receptors all stem from a woman aged 18-30 years in good health and CMV-seronegative.

This chain uses TRBV6-1 with TRBJ2-7; no firm D call. With 2 bases removed from V and 0 bases from J, the gap between germline ends came to 8 bases. From germline, CDR1 is MNHNS and CDR2 SASEGT. The CDR3 contains 14 residues. CDR3 coding DNA: TGTGCCAGCAGTGAACGGAGCACCTCCTACGAGCAGTACTTC. Its translation: CASSERSTSYEQYF.

The chain joins TRBV7-8 to TRBJ2-5; tentatively, D is TRBD1 (6 bases). Trimming stripped 6 bases from V and 5 bases from J, with 22 bases between. The CDR3 contains 16 residues. The germline V gene encodes CDR1 SGHVS and CDR2 FQNEAQ. The CDR3 DNA reads as TGTGCCAGCAGGACCGGACAGAGGGGATTCGGGGAGACCCAGTACTTC. Translation: CASRTGQRGFGETQYF.

This chain links TRBV9 with TRBJ2-7, with D possibly TRBD1 on 5 matching bases. V was clipped by 0 bases and J by 4 bases, with 11 bases between them. This CDR3 has 14 amino acids. The germline gives CDR1 SGDLS, CDR2 YYNGEE. CDR3 DNA sequence: TGTGCCAGCAGCGTAGATAGGGGCCAGTACGAGCAGTACTTC. Encoded protein: CASSVDRGQYEQYF.

This clone was picked up one time. The gene calls are TRBV27 and TRBJ2-7, with 10 bases identical to TRBD2. The CDR3 has 16 amino acids. Germline lookup yields CDR1 MNHEY and CDR2 SMNVEV (reference sequence). J was trimmed by 3 bases and V by 10 bases; bases with no gene match: 15. CDR3 sequence: CANPTEPASGSYEQYF. In DNA form, the CDR3 reads TGTGCCAACCCGACCGAACCCGCTAGCGGGAGCTACGAGCAGTACTTC.

The chain joins TRBV10-1 to TRBJ2-2; 13 positions match TRBD2. Germline CDR1 reads WNHNN; CDR2 reads SYGVQD (reference sequence). This CDR3 region has 18 residues. V shed 3 bases, J shed 7 bases, and the junction held 11 bases outside the gene matches. The CDR3: CASSDGTSGIGTGGELFF. The CDR3 bases are TGCGCCAGCAGTGACGGGACTAGCGGGATCGGTACGGGCGGGGAGCTGTTTTTT.

The chain employs TRBV30 and TRBJ1-1; tentative D call: TRBD1 (5 bases). Trimming took 5 bases from V and 1 from J, leaving 11 bases between them. Germline loops: CDR1 GTSNPN, CDR2 SVGIG (reference sequence). The CDR3 extends over 13 amino acids. The CDR3 DNA is TGTGCCTGGGGGGGGTCGCCGAACACTGAAGCTTTCTTT. It is translated as CAWGGSPNTEAFF.

The rearrangement uses TRBV28 and TRBJ2-5; 7 nucleotides align to TRBD2. After removal of 8 bases from V and 2 bases from J, the junction contained 11 bases not matched to a gene. CDR3 length: 15 residues. Germline V lookup: CDR1 MDHEN, CDR2 SYDVKM. The CDR3 DNA is TGTGCCAGCGGGACGGGAGGCCTATTACAAGAGACCCAGTACTTC. Translating gives CASGTGGLLQETQYF.

There are a few counts of this clone. The chain uses TRBV7-2 and TRBJ1-2; D gene uncertain. The CDR3 extends over 13 amino acids. Germline V CDR1 and CDR2: SGHTA, FQGNSA. The V gene lost 5 bases and the J gene lost 0 bases, with 7 bases spanning the gap. The CDR3 nucleotides read TGTGCCAGCAGCACTCTCACTAACTATGGCTACACCTTC. This codes for CASSTLTNYGYTF.

The rearrangement links TRBV10-1 to TRBJ2-5; a weak D match, TRBD1 (6 bases). V was clipped by 0 bases and J by 5 bases, with 13 bases between them. This CDR3 is built from 15 residues. Per the germline V gene, CDR1 is WNHNN and CDR2 is SYGVQD (reference sequence). For the CDR3, the DNA is TGCGCCAGCAGTGAGTCCCAGGGGCTGGGGGAGACCCAGTACTTC. This gives the protein CASSESQGLGETQYF.

This chain links TRBV7-9 with TRBJ1-2; no clear D gene. Per germline, CDR1 SEHNR and CDR2 FQNEAQ (reference sequence). The CDR3 consists of 15 residues. V lost 1 base, J lost 4 bases, and 13 bases lay in between. This chain's CDR3 is CASSLGTTGVYGYTF. Here the CDR3 DNA reads TGTGCCAGCAGCTTAGGCACAACCGGGGTCTATGGCTACACCTTC. The full variable domain, completed using reference TRBV7-9 and TRBJ1-2, is DTGVSQNPRHKITKRGQNVTFRCDPISEHNRLYWYRQTLGQGPEFLTYFQNEAQLEKSRLLSDRFSAERPKGSFSTLEIQRTEQGDSAMYLCASSLGTTGVYGYTFGSGTRLTVV.

V usage is TRBV4-1 and J usage is TRBJ2-2, with a tentative D call TRBD1 (5 bases). V shed 8 bases and J shed 0 bases, with 10 bases lying between them. Germline loops: CDR1 MGHRA, CDR2 YSYEKL. The length of the CDR3 is 14 residues. The CDR3 spells CASVPRANTGELFF. The CDR3 nucleotides read TGCGCCAGCGTGCCCAGGGCGAACACCGGGGAGCTGTTTTTT.

The chain joins TRBV5-5 to TRBJ1-6; D ambiguous. With 4 bases removed from V and 0 bases from J, the gap between germline ends came to 11 bases. Germline-derived CDR1 and CDR2 are SGHKS and YYEKEE (reference sequence). The CDR3 totals 16 residues. The CDR3 DNA is TGTGCCAGCAGCCAGACGGCTAGCTCCTATAATTCACCCCTCCACTTT. Translation gives CASSQTASSYNSPLHF.

This clone is a singleton in its sample. CDR3 bases: TGCGCCAGCAGTGAGACCGGGACAAGCGTGGATGAGCAGTTCTTC. Translated: CASSETGTSVDEQFF. The chain employs TRBV10-2 and TRBJ2-1; D possibly corresponds to TRBD1 (6 bases). The CDR3 loop spans 15 amino acids. The germline V gene encodes CDR1 WSHSY and CDR2 SAAADI. Trimming took 2 bases from V and 8 from J, leaving 16 bases between them.

The chain couples TRBV5-6 to TRBJ1-1; no clear D gene. The CDR3 consists of 13 residues. Germline V CDR1 and CDR2: SGHDT, YYEEEE. V was cut by 4 bases and J by 7 bases, with 14 bases left in between. CDR3 sequence: CASSQNRAGEAFF. The CDR3 DNA reads TGTGCCAGCAGCCAAAATCGCGCGGGTGAAGCTTTCTTT.

The chain uses TRBV7-2 and TRBJ1-5; TRBD1 matches 8 bases. J lost 5 bases, V lost 5 bases, and 2 bases had no gene match. Germline CDR1 is SGHTA and CDR2 is FQGNSA. The CDR3 contains 13 residues. Here the CDR3 reads CASSTDRDQPQHF. In DNA, the CDR3 is TGTGCCAGCAGCACGGACAGGGATCAGCCCCAGCATTTT.

This clone was counted a few times. The chain couples TRBV6-5 to TRBJ1-2; 8 bases match TRBD1. Trimming took 6 bases from V and 7 from J; bases not matched to a gene: 10. The CDR3 totals 14 residues. Germline V gene data show CDR1 as MNHEY and CDR2 as SVGAGI. The CDR3 nucleotides read TGTGCCAGCAGGGAGGGACAGGTAGTAACTGGCTACACCTTC. This translates into CASREGQVVTGYTF.

The chain uses TRBV28 and TRBJ1-2; D perhaps matches TRBD1 (6 bases). CDR1 is MDHEN and CDR2 is SYDVKM in the germline V gene. V was pared by 6 bases and J by 8 bases, with 16 bases between. CDR3 length: 13 residues. Here the CDR3 reads CASRYHREYGYTF. The CDR3 bases are TGTGCCAGCAGATATCACAGGGAATACGGCTACACCTTC.

The CDR3 DNA sequence: TGTGCCAGCAGCCCCAGACAGCACCCACAAGAGACCCAGTACTTC. Translation: CASSPRQHPQETQYF. This chain connects TRBV9 to TRBJ2-5; tentatively, D is TRBD1 (5 bases). Between the trimmed V and J ends, which lost 4 bases and 2 bases, there was a span of 15 bases. The germline V gene has CDR1 SGDLS and CDR2 YYNGEE. The CDR3 extends over 15 amino acids.

The V gene is TRBV28, the J gene TRBJ1-1, with D tentatively TRBD1 (5 bases). This CDR3 has 16 residues. Trimming stripped 1 base from V and 1 base from J, with 13 bases between. Germline V lookup: CDR1 MDHEN, CDR2 SYDVKM. CDR3 protein: CASSLSTVRPNTEAFF. The CDR3 nucleotides read TGTGCCAGCAGTTTATCGACAGTTAGACCGAACACTGAAGCTTTCTTT.

This chain joins TRBV18 and TRBJ1-1; 8 bases match TRBD1. Looked up from germline, CDR1 is KGHSH and CDR2 is LQKENI. J was trimmed by 4 bases and V by 0 bases; bases with no gene match: 7. CDR3 length: 16 amino acids. CDR3 sequence (DNA): TGTGCCAGCTCACCACCGGTTAACAGGGGGATCACTGAAGCTTTCTTT. Translating gives CASSPPVNRGITEAFF.

V usage is TRBV19 and J usage is TRBJ2-7; maybe TRBD2 (5 bases). Trimming took 5 bases from V and 0 from J, leaving 5 bases between them. Per the germline V gene, CDR1 is LNHDA and CDR2 is SQIVND (reference sequence). The CDR3 totals 12 residues. CDR3 sequence: CASSRDSYEQYF. CDR3 nucleotide sequence: TGTGCCAGTAGTCGGGACTCCTACGAGCAGTACTTC.

The chain is built from TRBV29-1 and TRBJ1-4; 8 nucleotides agree with TRBD1. Germline-derived CDR1 and CDR2 are SQVTM and ANQGSEA. The CDR3 is made up of 12 amino acids. The V and J ends lost 7 bases and 5 bases, in that order; junction bases with no gene match: 3. The CDR3 region has the DNA TGCAGCGGACGGACAGGGAATGAAAAACTGTTTTTT. It translates to CSGRTGNEKLFF.

V and J are TRBV30 and TRBJ2-1; 8 bases map to TRBD2. With 4 bases clipped from V and 7 bases from J, the junction kept 9 bases outside the gene matches. CDR1 and CDR2 from the germline V gene are GTSNPN and SVGIG (reference sequence). This CDR3 is built from 14 residues. In DNA form, the CDR3 reads TGTGCCTGGAACAAAGCGGGGGAGGGGAATGAGCAGTTCTTC. This codes for CAWNKAGEGNEQFF.

The chain uses TRBV7-8 and TRBJ2-3; 8 nucleotides match TRBD2. CDR3 length equals 16 residues. The germline V gene encodes CDR1 SGHVS and CDR2 FQNEAQ. After removal of 5 bases from V and 4 bases from J, the junction contained 11 bases not matched to a gene. The CDR3 sequence is CASSTSDGGAADTQYF. CDR3 sequence (DNA): TGTGCCAGCAGCACCTCTGACGGGGGGGCGGCAGATACGCAGTATTTT.

The chain recombines TRBV28 with TRBJ1-2, with D tentatively TRBD1 (5 bases). Trimming left V 6 bases short and J 5 bases short, with 10 bases between. This CDR3 is built from 12 residues. Looked up from germline, CDR1 is MDHEN and CDR2 is SYDVKM. The CDR3 DNA sequence: TGTGCCAGCAGGGGCAGGGAATATGGCTACACCTTC. This encodes CASRGREYGYTF.